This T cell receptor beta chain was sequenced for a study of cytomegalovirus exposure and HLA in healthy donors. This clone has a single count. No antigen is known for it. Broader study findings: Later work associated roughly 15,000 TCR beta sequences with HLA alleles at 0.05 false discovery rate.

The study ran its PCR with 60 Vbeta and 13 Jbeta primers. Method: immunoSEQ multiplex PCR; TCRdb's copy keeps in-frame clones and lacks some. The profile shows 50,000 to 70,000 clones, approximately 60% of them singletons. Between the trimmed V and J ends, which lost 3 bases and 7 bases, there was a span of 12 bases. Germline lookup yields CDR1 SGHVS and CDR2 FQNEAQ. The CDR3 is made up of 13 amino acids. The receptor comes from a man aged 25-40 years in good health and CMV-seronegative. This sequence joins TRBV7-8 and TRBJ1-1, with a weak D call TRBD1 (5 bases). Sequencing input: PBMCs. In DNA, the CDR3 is TGTGCCAGCAGCTTCTTACCGACAGATGAAGCTTTCTTT. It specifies CASSFLPTDEAFF.